This is a list of T cell receptor beta chains from one sample in a study of esophageal squamous cell carcinoma under preoperative chemotherapy. TCRdb re-called the PCR reads through MiXCR, storing one row per CDR3 protein. The sample has 34,000 or so distinct CDR3 sequences; around half are singletons. Collection took place from a patient given preoperative chemotherapy. Receptor source: a human donor with esophageal squamous cell carcinoma. The donor label of this sample is uncertain. The conserved cysteine and the conserved F or W are not part of the CDR3 here. The size field is filled for only some rows; it gives once, few, many or a size class.

CDR3: ASSLNGGANTGELF
V: TRBV7-3
size: NA
J: TRBJ2-2

CDR3: AWSHQGPGREQF
V: TRBV30
size: NA
J: TRBJ2-1

CDR3: ASSLEGTTQY
V: TRBV7-8
size: many
J: TRBJ2-5

CDR3: ASRPNPGLAGVHEQY
V: TRBV6-1
size: NA
J: NA

CDR3: ASSEGIGADSGANVLT
V: TRBV4-3
size: NA
J: TRBJ2-6

CDR3: ARGQRGTDTQY
V: TRBV7-3
size: NA
J: NA

CDR3: ARGSGARVTDTQY
V: TRBV27
size: NA
J: TRBJ2-5

CDR3: ASGPPRQGNYEQY
V: TRBV12-3/TRBV12-4
size: once
J: TRBJ2-7

CDR3: ASSPLANPGTDTQY
V: TRBV7-2
size: NA
J: TRBJ2-3

CDR3: ASSVLGGVSTDTLY
V: TRBV7-2
size: NA
J: TRBJ2-3

CDR3: ASSLWAGEDTQY
V: TRBV7-2
size: many
J: TRBJ2-3

CDR3: ASSLRWDRVGETQF
V: TRBV27
size: NA
J: TRBJ2-1

CDR3: ASSLNNEQF
V: TRBV7-6
size: many
J: TRBJ2-1

CDR3: ASAGLGGGPGETQY
V: TRBV7-8
size: NA
J: NA

CDR3: ASSHRRLSSYEQY
V: TRBV4-1
size: NA
J: TRBJ2-7

CDR3: ASSSRTGSYEQY
V: TRBV11-1
size: many
J: TRBJ2-7

CDR3: ASSLEYTSYNEQF
V: TRBV7-2
size: NA
J: TRBJ2-1

CDR3: ASSPRGGRDTQY
V: TRBV7-7
size: NA
J: TRBJ2-3

CDR3: ASSDLGLAGANTGELF
V: TRBV19
size: NA
J: TRBJ2-2

CDR3: ASRGLQTVNTGALY
V: TRBV6-2/TRBV6-3
size: NA
J: TRBJ2-2

CDR3: AGRGEDIQY
V: TRBV27
size: once
J: TRBJ2-5

CDR3: ASSPDPTGLYGYT
V: TRBV7-6
size: many
J: TRBJ1-2

CDR3: ASSYSMITGTGDNEQF
V: TRBV6-5
size: many
J: TRBJ2-1